What follows are 30 T cell receptor beta chains derived from one specimen sequenced in a study of cytomegalovirus exposure and HLA in healthy donors (dated by TCRdb to 2017 to 2019). Receptor libraries were prepared by the immunoSEQ multiplex PCR assay. A mixture of 60 forward primers for TCR Vbeta segments and 13 reverse primers for TCR Jbeta segments was used in the multiplex PCR. This immuneACCESS table, as held by TCRdb, lists in-frame sequences with V and J called but not all clones. Of the missing ones, under half trace to an unresolved V gene in checked studies; the others have no known cause. For this sample the table gives some 170,000 clones, of which around nine tenths were detected only once. Around 0.93% of the sample is held by the ten biggest clonotypes. Input material: PBMCs. The receptor set was obtained from a young woman in good health and CMV-seronegative.

This rearrangement joins TRBV27 to TRBJ1-5, with D possibly TRBD1 on 5 matching bases. Trimming cost V 0 bases and J 7 bases, with 16 bases left between them. The CDR3 runs 16 residues. Germline-derived CDR1 and CDR2 are MNHEY and SMNVEV (reference sequence). The CDR3 loop reads CASSLSGSPAGQPQHF. Written as DNA, the CDR3 is TGTGCCAGCAGTTTATCGGGGTCACCCGCAGGGCAGCCCCAGCATTTT.

Only one count was recorded for this clone. The CDR3 is CASSVPPPGQPILETQYF. The CDR3 DNA follows: TGTGCCAGCAGTGTCCCTCCCCCGGGACAGCCCATTTTGGAGACCCAGTACTTC. The rearrangement uses TRBV2 and TRBJ2-5, with TRBD1 identical over 7 bases. CDR3 length: 18 residues. The ends lost 4 bases at V and 5 bases at J; junction bases unmatched: 19. Per germline, CDR1 SNHLY and CDR2 FYNNEI.

This sequence joins TRBV18 and TRBJ1-6; D ambiguous. Between the trimmed V and J ends, which lost 6 bases and 8 bases, there was a span of 17 bases. The CDR3 runs to 15 residues. Per germline, CDR1 KGHSH and CDR2 LQKENI. As DNA, the CDR3 is TGTGCCAGCTCCCCCAGTTTTGGTTTGGATTCACCCCTCCACTTT. Amino acid sequence: CASSPSFGLDSPLHF.

This rearrangement joins TRBV5-1 to TRBJ2-7, with a weak D call TRBD1 (5 bases). This CDR3 region has 14 residues. With 1 base removed from V and 5 bases from J, the gap between germline ends came to 13 bases. The germline V gene has CDR1 SGHRS and CDR2 YFSETQ. In DNA, the CDR3 is TGCGCCAGCAGCTTGCTTTTAGGGGAAGACGAGCAGTACTTC. Its protein product is CASSLLLGEDEQYF.

The genes are TRBV7-9 and TRBJ2-3; 9 nucleotides match TRBD2. Germline V gene data show CDR1 as SEHNR and CDR2 as FQNEAQ (reference sequence). Germline trimming cut 5 bases from V and 1 base from J; bases unmatched to any gene: 16. CDR3 length: 19 amino acids. In nucleotides, the CDR3 is TGTGCCAGCAGCCCTTGGGGGGGCGGGAGGGCCCCCCGCACAGATACGCAGTATTTT. Translation gives CASSPWGGGRAPRTDTQYF.

Written as DNA, the CDR3 is TGTGCCAGCAGCCCTCCCGGGACAGGAACTAAAGAGCAGTACTTC. It codes for CASSPPGTGTKEQYF. This chain joins TRBV14 and TRBJ2-7; 8 bases agree with TRBD1. V lost 4 bases and J lost 7; bases outside the gene matches: 12. The CDR3 contains 15 residues. From germline, CDR1 is SGHDN and CDR2 FVKESK.

This clone was recorded a few times. V usage is TRBV5-1 and J usage is TRBJ1-1; D is uncertain. The CDR3 is 13 residues long. Trimming took off 3 bases at V and 0 bases at J, with 6 bases between the two ends. From germline, CDR1 is SGHRS and CDR2 YFSETQ. CDR3 nucleotide sequence: TGCGCCAGCAGCTCCTATATGAACACTGAAGCTTTCTTT. This encodes CASSSYMNTEAFF.

The chain recombines TRBV18 with TRBJ2-6, with 8 bases matching TRBD2. Germline CDR1 KGHSH, CDR2 LQKENI. The CDR3 length is 16 residues. V dropped 6 bases and J dropped 0; count of bases not matched to a gene: 4. The CDR3 sequence: CASSPSGPSGANVLTF. DNA of the CDR3: TGTGCCAGCTCCCCTAGCGGGCCCTCTGGGGCCAACGTCCTGACTTTC.

The chain carries TRBV28 and TRBJ2-5, with a weak D call TRBD1 (6 bases). The CDR3 totals 15 residues. V was shortened by 5 bases and J by 0 bases, with 13 bases between the two germline ends. Germline V gives CDR1 MDHEN, CDR2 SYDVKM. CDR3 sequence reads: CASSATGTHQETQYF. CDR3 bases: TGTGCCAGCAGTGCAACCGGGACACACCAAGAGACCCAGTACTTC.

The chain joins TRBV5-6 to TRBJ2-7; TRBD1 agrees at 7 bases. The germline V gene has CDR1 SGHDT and CDR2 YYEEEE. The CDR3 spans 13 residues. The trim removed 6 bases at V and 5 bases at J, leaving 8 bases unmatched. The CDR3 nucleotides are TGTGCCAGCACCCTACAGGGGTTACACGAGCAGTACTTC. Translated, it gives CASTLQGLHEQYF.

The sample holds one count of this clone. The rearrangement links TRBV9 to TRBJ1-2; 8 bases align to TRBD1. Germline trimming cut 0 bases from V and 6 bases from J; bases unmatched to any gene: 13. CDR1 and CDR2 (germline): SGDLS, YYNGEE. CDR3 length: 17 residues. CDR3 DNA sequence: TGTGCCAGCAGCGTAGCGGTTCTGTCGACAGGGGCAAATGGCTACACCTTC. Amino acids: CASSVAVLSTGANGYTF.

The chain joins TRBV15 to TRBJ1-2; D is undetermined. The CDR3 is 16 residues long. Trimming removed 0 bases from V and 3 bases from J, with 14 bases in between. CDR1 and CDR2 (germline): LNHNV, YYDKDF (reference sequence). The CDR3 reads CATSREVTTLDYGYTF. The CDR3 nucleotides read TGTGCCACCAGCAGAGAAGTCACTACACTGGACTATGGCTACACCTTC.

The chain combines TRBV2 with TRBJ2-1; TRBD2 agrees at 14 bases. Germline lookup yields CDR1 SNHLY and CDR2 FYNNEI. CDR3 length: 15 residues. With 4 bases clipped from V and 9 bases from J, the junction kept 5 bases outside the gene matches. The CDR3 sequence: CASSGGLAGGSEQFF. The CDR3 DNA reads TGTGCCAGCAGTGGAGGACTAGCGGGGGGTTCTGAGCAGTTCTTC.

The V gene is TRBV4-3, the J gene TRBJ1-1; D perhaps matches TRBD1 (5 bases). The CDR3 is 14 amino acids. Deletions cut 1 base from V and 5 bases from J, with 11 bases between. Germline CDR1 reads LGHNA; CDR2 reads YSLEER. CDR3 region: CASSQVGGGTEAFF. Written as DNA, the CDR3 is TGCGCCAGCAGCCAAGTGGGGGGAGGAACTGAAGCTTTCTTT.

V gene TRBV11-2 combines with J gene TRBJ2-1; D gene uncertain. The CDR3 has 16 residues. Trimming left V 0 bases short and J 6 bases short, with 15 bases between. Germline CDR1 SGHAT, CDR2 FQNNGV. The CDR3 sequence is CASSLELGGLGNEQFF. For the CDR3, the DNA is TGTGCCAGCAGCTTAGAACTCGGCGGATTGGGCAATGAGCAGTTCTTC.

The V call is TRBV5-6, the J call TRBJ2-7; 9 bases match TRBD1. V shed 6 bases and J 2 bases; nucleotides not matched to a gene: 9. CDR3 length equals 15 residues. Per germline, CDR1 SGHDT and CDR2 YYEEEE. CDR3 amino acids: CASIGQGRKTYEQYF. CDR3 sequence (DNA): TGTGCCAGCATCGGACAGGGGAGGAAAACCTACGAGCAGTACTTC.

This clone was picked up a small number of times. V usage is TRBV10-3 and J usage is TRBJ2-5, with D possibly being TRBD2 (7 bases). The CDR3 length is 15 residues. Germline V gene sequence: CDR1 ENHRY, CDR2 SYGVKD. V gave up 10 bases and J gave up 2 bases, with 20 bases separating them. Written as DNA, the CDR3 is TGTGCCACTCAGAGGGGGGGCGCGGAGCAAGAGACCCAGTACTTC. Residues: CATQRGGAEQETQYF.

The chain links TRBV19 to TRBJ1-1; unclear D gene. Between the trimmed V and J ends, which lost 5 bases and 3 bases, there was a span of 16 bases. Germline CDR1 LNHDA, CDR2 SQIVND (reference sequence). The CDR3 spans 15 residues. CDR3: CASSPLPPRDTEAFF. The DNA for the CDR3 is TGTGCCAGTAGTCCCCTACCGCCCCGGGACACTGAAGCTTTCTTT.

The rearrangement links TRBV7-2 to TRBJ1-5, with TRBD1 as a possible D gene (5 bases). Germline V gene lookup returns CDR1 SGHTA and CDR2 FQGNSA. Deletions cut 6 bases from V and 3 bases from J, with 15 bases between. The CDR3 extends over 15 amino acids. The CDR3 coding sequence is TGTGCCAGCAGTTCGGCGCAGGGTCCCAATCAGCCCCAGCATTTT. Encoded protein: CASSSAQGPNQPQHF.

This clone was counted a few times. The rearrangement links TRBV11-2 to TRBJ2-7, with 7 bases matching TRBD1. The V segment lost 5 bases and the J segment 2 bases; nucleotides outside the gene matches: 15. This CDR3 has 17 amino acids. CDR1 and CDR2 (germline): SGHAT, FQNNGV. The CDR3 DNA reads TGTGCCAGCAGCCCAATCGGCCGACAGGGTAACCCCTACGAGCAGTACTTC. Translating gives CASSPIGRQGNPYEQYF. Together with reference TRBV11-2 and TRBJ2-7, the CDR3 gives the full variable domain: EAGVAQSPRYKIIEKRQSVAFWCNPISGHATLYWYQQILGQGPKLLIQFQNNGVVDDSQLPKDRFSAERLKGVDSTLKIQPAKLEDSAVYLCASSPIGRQGNPYEQYFGPGTRLTVT.

This chain links TRBV27 with TRBJ1-5; D uncertain. Germline CDR1 MNHEY, CDR2 SMNVEV (reference sequence). CDR3 size: 10 residues. V was cut by 5 bases and J by 9 bases, with 5 bases left in between. CDR3 in amino acids: CASSPRPQHF. CDR3 coding DNA: TGTGCCAGCAGTCCCAGGCCCCAGCATTTT.

J is TRBJ1-1 and V is TRBV14; tentative D call: TRBD1 (6 bases). Germline CDR1 SGHDN, CDR2 FVKESK. V lost 0 bases and J lost 3, with 14 bases in between. The length of the CDR3 is 16 residues. CDR3: CASSQEWGPPHTEAFF. The CDR3 coding sequence is TGTGCCAGCAGCCAAGAATGGGGGCCCCCCCACACTGAAGCTTTCTTT. Full variable domain (missing parts from reference TRBV14 and TRBJ1-1): EAGVTQFPSHSVIEKGQTVTLRCDPISGHDNLYWYRRVMGKEIKFLLHFVKESKQDESGMPNNRFLAERTGGTYSTLKVQPAELEDSGVYFCASSQEWGPPHTEAFFGQGTRLTVV.

This chain joins TRBV7-9 and TRBJ2-7, with D possibly TRBD1 on 5 matching bases. The CDR3 totals 12 residues. V lost 4 bases and J 6 bases, leaving 10 bases between the germline ends. In germline, CDR1 is SEHNR, CDR2 FQNEAQ (reference sequence). The CDR3 sequence is CASSYPGSEQYF. The CDR3 region has the DNA TGTGCCAGCAGCTACCCAGGGTCCGAGCAGTACTTC.

The J gene is TRBJ2-1, the V gene TRBV2, with 10 bases aligning to TRBD2. Trimming removed 7 bases from V and 2 bases from J; junction bases left unmatched: 2. The germline CDR1 and CDR2 sequences are SNHLY and FYNNEI. The CDR3 loop spans 14 amino acids. Here the CDR3 DNA reads TGTGCCAGCAATAGCGGGGGGCCCTACAATGAGCAGTTCTTC. It encodes CASNSGGPYNEQFF.

This sequence joins TRBV9 and TRBJ2-3; TRBD2 agrees at 7 bases. The junction had 8 bases not matched to a gene; V was cut back by 4 bases and J by 0 bases. This CDR3 contains 16 residues. Germline V CDR1 and CDR2: SGDLS, YYNGEE. CDR3 DNA: TGTGCCAGCAGCAACCCTAGCGGCCTAAGCACAGATACGCAGTATTTT. Its translation: CASSNPSGLSTDTQYF.

The rearrangement links TRBV7-2 to TRBJ1-1; tentatively, D is TRBD1 (5 bases). V gave up 2 bases and J gave up 0 bases, with 10 bases separating them. The CDR3 has 15 residues. The V gene's germline CDR1 is SGHTA and CDR2 FQGNSA. The CDR3 here is CASSLQGTLNTEAFF. The CDR3, as DNA: TGTGCCAGCAGCTTACAGGGTACTCTGAACACTGAAGCTTTCTTT.

The chain combines TRBV27 with TRBJ2-1; unclear D gene. CDR1 is MNHEY and CDR2 is SMNVEV in the germline V gene (reference sequence). The CDR3 contains 15 residues. Trimming took 5 bases from V and 3 from J, leaving 14 bases between them. The CDR3 is CASSTIANLYNEQFF. Written as DNA, the CDR3 is TGTGCCAGCAGTACAATAGCCAATCTCTACAATGAGCAGTTCTTC.

The genes are TRBV7-2 and TRBJ2-2; 14 bases fit TRBD2. Germline V gene sequence: CDR1 SGHTA, CDR2 FQGNSA. V shed 4 bases and J 6 bases; nucleotides not matched to a gene: 13. The CDR3 has 19 residues. CDR3 nucleotide sequence: TGTGCCAGCAGCTCGAAGGGGACTAGCGGGAGAACGTTCGCCGGGGAGCTGTTTTTT. Amino acid sequence: CASSSKGTSGRTFAGELFF.

V usage is TRBV6-6 and J usage is TRBJ2-1; a possible D gene is TRBD2 (5 bases). The CDR3 spans 15 residues. Germline V gives CDR1 MNHNY, CDR2 SVGAGI (reference sequence). With 6 bases removed from V and 6 bases from J, the gap between germline ends came to 18 bases. Here the CDR3 DNA reads TGTGCCAGCAGATCCCTAGCCCCTTATACCAATGAGCAGTTCTTC. Protein product: CASRSLAPYTNEQFF.

The rearrangement uses TRBV28 and TRBJ2-7, with 10 positions matching TRBD1. V lost 6 bases, J lost 2 bases, and 4 bases stayed unmatched. CDR3 length: 14 residues. Looked up from germline, CDR1 is MDHEN and CDR2 is SYDVKM. This chain's CDR3 is CASRGTGDPYEQYF. As DNA, the CDR3 is TGTGCCAGCAGGGGGACAGGGGACCCCTACGAGCAGTACTTC.